The clone carrying this T cell receptor beta chain was observed a single time. How the authors handled the data: The assay estimated nucleated cells by amplifying reference gene primers. Profiling relied on immunoSEQ multiplex PCR, and the TCRdb table lists in-frame clones only, not all of them. V and J calls and clone size come straight from that table; D and trimming were deduced from the DNA. The sample gives about 230,000 clones, 65% to 90% of which show up once; around 1.5% is in the top ten. This sample is drawn from a study of blood T cell repertoires in COVID-19. Across the study: The origin of the acute and convalescent COVID-19 samples was the United States, Italy and Spain. From T cells, B-cell-depleted T cells, or PBMCs came the material, which was cDNA or gDNA.

This CDR3 comprises 14 residues. Per the germline V gene, CDR1 is LGHDT and CDR2 is YNNKEL (reference sequence). The ends were cut back, 6 bases at V and 7 bases at J, with 18 bases in the middle. The V call is TRBV3-1 (or the pseudogene TRBV3-2), the J call TRBJ1-2; tentatively, D is TRBD1 (6 bases). The source of this sequence is a woman aged 40 to 49 who had recovered from COVID-19. Sequencing used peripheral blood. DNA for the CDR3: TGTGCCAGCAGTCAACTCTCAGGGGTAGGTGGCTACACCTTC. Translating gives CASSQLSGVGGYTF.